The 19 T cell receptor beta chains below come from one sample, sequenced in a study of T cells after yellow fever vaccination. Each CDR3 protein is one row after TCRdb ran MiXCR on the 5' RACE reads. The sample yields some 340,000 distinct CDR3 sequences, approximately 4% seen once. The source material was PBMCs, sampled 5 days after the yellow fever booster vaccination. The receptors shown here come from a man younger than 35 who received the YFV17D yellow fever vaccine.

The chain joins TRBV4-2 to TRBJ2-4, with 9 bases matching TRBD1. The V gene's germline CDR1 is LGHNA and CDR2 YNFKEQ. The CDR3 is made up of 19 amino acids. Unmatched junction bases numbered 13, after V lost 4 bases and J lost 0 bases. The CDR3 DNA follows: TGTGCCAGCAGCCCTCCCCCGGGGACAGGGAGTATAGCCAAAAACATTCAGTACTTC. This encodes CASSPPPGTGSIAKNIQYF.

The chain employs TRBV29-1 and TRBJ1-2; D gene ambiguous. The CDR3 extends over 11 amino acids. Germline values: CDR1 SQVTM, CDR2 ANQGSEA. V gave up 7 bases and J gave up 4 bases, with 10 bases separating them. The CDR3 protein is CSAVTGYGYTF. DNA for the CDR3: TGCAGCGCGGTGACGGGCTATGGCTACACCTTC.

This clonotype was recorded many times. This CDR3 is CASTPVNRGTEAFF. In DNA, the CDR3 is TGTGCCAGCACCCCCGTCAATCGGGGCACTGAAGCTTTCTTT. The chain joins TRBV12-3 or TRBV12-4 to TRBJ1-1, with no clear D. V was trimmed by 7 bases and J by 4 bases, leaving 16 bases between them. This CDR3 has 14 residues.

This clonotype was seen repeatedly, ten times or more. The V call is TRBV5-1, the J call TRBJ2-7; 13 bases agree with TRBD2. The CDR3 covers 17 residues. The germline V gene encodes CDR1 SGHRS and CDR2 YFSETQ. J was trimmed by 3 bases and V by 1 base; bases with no gene match: 7. The CDR3 loop is CASSLWLRTSGGYEQYF. CDR3 nucleotides: TGCGCCAGCAGCTTGTGGCTTAGGACTAGCGGGGGCTACGAGCAGTACTTC.

The chain uses TRBV20-1 and TRBJ2-3; 7 nucleotides line up with TRBD2. Germline assignment: CDR1 DFQATT and CDR2 SNEGSKA (reference sequence). CDR3 length: 15 amino acids. The V and J ends lost 2 bases and 4 bases, in that order; junction bases with no gene match: 9. CDR3 bases: TGCAGTGCTAGACGGAGCGGGGAATCTGCAGATACGCAGTATTTT. Amino acid sequence: CSARRSGESADTQYF.

The chain carries TRBV15 and TRBJ2-3; D gene unclear. With 0 bases removed from V and 6 bases from J, the gap between germline ends came to 13 bases. The length of the CDR3 is 15 residues. Per germline, CDR1 LNHNV and CDR2 YYDKDF (reference sequence). The CDR3 reads CATSRDDESVDTQYF. The CDR3 nucleotides are TGTGCCACCAGCAGAGATGATGAGAGCGTGGATACGCAGTATTTT. Full variable domain (remainder filled in from reference TRBV15 and TRBJ2-3): DAMVIQNPRYQVTQFGKPVTLSCSQTLNHNVMYWYQQKSSQAPKLLFHYYDKDFNNEADTPDNFQSRRPNTSFCFLDIRSPGLGDTAMYLCATSRDDESVDTQYFGPGTRLTVL.

This clonotype was recorded a few times. The chain joins TRBV5-1 to TRBJ1-2, with D uncertain. This CDR3 region has 13 residues. The germline CDR1 and CDR2 sequences are SGHRS and YFSETQ. Between the trimmed V and J ends, which lost 0 bases and 8 bases, there was a span of 11 bases. The CDR3 region is CASSLGGIEGYTF. The CDR3 DNA follows: TGCGCCAGCAGCTTGGGAGGAATCGAGGGCTACACCTTC. The full variable domain, completed using reference TRBV5-1 and TRBJ1-2, is KAGVTQTPRYLIKTRGQQVTLSCSPISGHRSVSWYQQTPGQGLQFLFEYFSETQRNKGNFPGRFSGRQFSNSRSEMNVSTLELGDSALYLCASSLGGIEGYTFGSGTRLTVV.

This chain joins TRBV5-1 and TRBJ1-1, with D perhaps matching TRBD1 (5 bases). Germline CDR1 SGHRS, CDR2 YFSETQ. Trimming left V 8 bases short and J 3 bases short, with 17 bases between. The CDR3 length is 14 residues. CDR3 nucleotide sequence: TGCGCCAGTAGGACGGGGGAACAGCACACTGAAGCTTTCTTT. Translation: CASRTGEQHTEAFF.

This clonotype was found many times. The chain carries TRBV7-2 and TRBJ1-2; tentative D call: TRBD1 (5 bases). The germline V gene encodes CDR1 SGHTA and CDR2 FQGNSA. The CDR3 spans 14 residues. V gave up 1 base and J gave up 6 bases, with 12 bases separating them. This CDR3 is CASSLVGRADGYTF. The CDR3 nucleotides are TGTGCCAGCAGCTTAGTGGGCAGGGCTGATGGCTACACCTTC.

The chain employs TRBV5-1 and TRBJ2-1; tentative D call: TRBD1 (5 bases). CDR1 and CDR2 (germline): SGHRS, YFSETQ. V lost 3 bases, J lost 5 bases, and 12 bases lay in between. The CDR3 totals 14 residues. CDR3 sequence reads: CASSWWGSNNEQFF. CDR3 nucleotides: TGCGCCAGCAGCTGGTGGGGCAGCAACAATGAGCAGTTCTTC.

This clonotype was picked up a small number of times. V gene TRBV18 combines with J gene TRBJ2-5; 7 bases match TRBD1. The CDR3 sequence is 17 residues long. CDR1 and CDR2 (germline): KGHSH, LQKENI. Unmatched junction bases numbered 11, after V lost 2 bases and J lost 2 bases. The CDR3: CASSPRSPTTGQETQYF. DNA of the CDR3: TGTGCCAGCTCACCAAGATCCCCCACGACAGGGCAAGAGACCCAGTACTTC.

This clonotype was found a few times. The chain links TRBV7-2 to TRBJ1-5, with D possibly TRBD1 on 5 matching bases. Germline CDR1 SGHTA, CDR2 FQGNSA. The ends were cut back, 3 bases at V and 2 bases at J, with 8 bases in the middle. The CDR3 consists of 14 residues. The CDR3 spells CASSFLGGNQPQHF. As DNA, the CDR3 is TGTGCCAGCAGCTTCTTAGGGGGCAATCAGCCCCAGCATTTT.

The rearrangement joins TRBV3-1 to TRBJ2-7; tentative D call: TRBD2 (6 bases). This CDR3 is built from 15 residues. Per germline, CDR1 LGHDT and CDR2 YNNKEL (reference sequence). The V and J ends lost 1 base and 2 bases respectively, with 12 bases between them. In DNA form, the CDR3 reads TGTGCCAGCAGCCAAGTCGGGACTTCACCCTACGAGCAGTACTTC. Translation gives CASSQVGTSPYEQYF.

The rearrangement uses TRBV29-1 and TRBJ2-7; TRBD2 might be the D (6 bases). The CDR3 covers 12 residues. V was pared by 7 bases and J by 2 bases, with 12 bases between. CDR1 is SQVTM and CDR2 is ANQGSEA in the germline V gene. The CDR3 region has the DNA TGCAGCGCCTTGGGACTTGCCTACGAGCAGTACGTC. It is translated as CSALGLAYEQYV.

This clonotype has more than one count but fewer than ten. The chain carries TRBV4-2 and TRBJ1-6; 7 bases line up with TRBD1. V was pared by 5 bases and J by 7 bases, with 11 bases of the junction left unmatched. Germline assignment: CDR1 LGHNA and CDR2 YNFKEQ. The CDR3 runs to 16 residues. DNA of the CDR3: TGTGCCAGCAGCTCAGAGTCCCCCAGGGGGAATTCACCCCTCCACTTT. Protein sequence: CASSSESPRGNSPLHF.

V is TRBV4-3 and J is TRBJ2-3; the D gene is possibly TRBD2 (6 bases). The CDR3 is made up of 18 amino acids. V shed 0 bases and J shed 2 bases, with 18 bases lying between them. Germline V lookup: CDR1 LGHNA, CDR2 YSLEER. CDR3 sequence (DNA): TGCGCCAGCAGCCAAGATCTCGGTGGGACTGGGGCCACAGATACGCAGTATTTT. This encodes CASSQDLGGTGATDTQYF.

In its sample, this clonotype was seen many times. The V gene is TRBV20-1, the J gene TRBJ1-2; D is ambiguous. The CDR3 covers 14 residues. Germline CDR1 reads DFQATT; CDR2 reads SNEGSKA (reference sequence). V was trimmed by 5 bases and J by 2 bases, leaving 15 bases between them. The CDR3: CSAHPPYMNYGYTF. CDR3 bases: TGCAGTGCTCACCCCCCTTATATGAACTATGGCTACACCTTC.

This clonotype was seen repeatedly, ten times or more. The chain recombines TRBV7-9 with TRBJ2-5; TRBD2 is a possible D gene (6 bases). The germline CDR1 and CDR2 sequences are SEHNR and FQNEAQ (reference sequence). This CDR3 spans 15 amino acids. V lost 5 bases and J lost 4, with 17 bases in between. CDR3 DNA: TGTGCCAGCAGCGCCCGGGAGAGGCTCGGAGAGACCCAGTACTTC. It specifies CASSARERLGETQYF.

The CDR3 sequence is CATSEGPSYNEQFF. CDR3 nucleotides: TGTGCCACCAGTGAAGGGCCCTCCTACAATGAGCAGTTCTTC. The chain uses TRBV24-1 and TRBJ2-1; D is unclear. This CDR3 has 14 amino acids. Deletions cut 4 bases from V and 0 bases from J, with 6 bases between. Per the germline V gene, CDR1 is KGHDR and CDR2 is SFDVKD.